Following are 27 T cell receptor beta chains from one sample sequenced in a study of human T cells and chemical hapten exposure. MiXCR was run by TCRdb on the RACE reads, yielding one entry per CDR3 protein. The table includes a few hundred thousand distinct CDR3 sequences, approximately 4.4% detected once. The sample's time point: patch test 1, 2 weeks after DPC sensitization. Treatment: therapeutic diphenylcyclopropenone sensitization with weekly scalp DPC. This sample comprised whole blood, obtained in connection with sensitization to the hapten diphenylcyclopropenone (DPC). Source of these receptors: a woman between 45 and 60 years old with alopecia areata. Some clones in this sample may be carry-over from other donors' samples.

This chain uses TRBV11-2 with TRBJ2-7; 7 bases fit TRBD2. The V gene end was trimmed by 0 bases and the J gene end by 5 bases; junction bases not matched to a gene: 7. Germline-derived CDR1 and CDR2 are SGHAT and FQNNGV. CDR3 length: 15 residues. The CDR3 loop is CASSLDAGVRNEQYF. The CDR3 DNA reads as TGTGCCAGCAGCTTAGATGCGGGGGTAAGAAACGAGCAGTACTTC.

This clonotype was picked up many times. The rearrangement joins TRBV27 to TRBJ1-1; no firm D call. The CDR3 covers 13 residues. Per the germline V gene, CDR1 is MNHEY and CDR2 is SMNVEV (reference sequence). V lost 5 bases, J lost 5 bases, and 12 bases lay in between. CDR3 amino acids: CASSRWVRTEAFF. CDR3 bases: TGTGCCAGCAGTCGCTGGGTTAGAACTGAAGCTTTCTTT.

This clonotype turned up a few times. This chain uses TRBV29-1 with TRBJ2-7; 9 bases map to TRBD1. This CDR3 region has 14 residues. V was clipped by 4 bases and J by 6 bases; unmatched bases: 10. In germline, CDR1 is SQVTM, CDR2 ANQGSEA. The DNA for the CDR3 is TGCAGCGTTGTTAGCCACAGGGGGCAGGTCGAGCAGTACTTC. Translating gives CSVVSHRGQVEQYF.

This clonotype has just a few counts. The J gene is TRBJ1-3, the V gene TRBV5-1; no clear D. The CDR3 extends over 15 amino acids. The germline gives CDR1 SGHRS, CDR2 YFSETQ. The V end was cut by 4 bases, the J end by 0 bases, with 11 bases between. The DNA for the CDR3 is TGCGCCAGCAGCAAGGACGAATACTCTGGAAACACCATATATTTT. Its protein product is CASSKDEYSGNTIYF.

This clonotype has just a few counts. In DNA, the CDR3 is TGCAGCGTCCCGGAGGGCGGGGTGGCTGGCTACACCTTC. It encodes CSVPEGGVAGYTF. V gene TRBV29-1 combines with J gene TRBJ1-2; the D is unclear. The V end was cut by 6 bases, the J end by 7 bases, with 18 bases between. Germline V CDR1 and CDR2: SQVTM, ANQGSEA. CDR3 length equals 13 residues. Looking up the rest from reference TRBV29-1 and TRBJ1-2 gives the full variable domain: SAVISQKPSRDICQRGTSLTIQCQVDSQVTMMFWYRQQPGQSLTLIATANQGSEATYESGFVIDKFPISRPNLTFSTLTVSNMSPEDSSIYLCSVPEGGVAGYTFGSGTRLTVV.

This clonotype was seen repeatedly, ten times or more. The chain is built from TRBV28 and TRBJ2-7, with TRBD2 matching over 7 bases. The CDR3 covers 13 residues. Trimming removed 5 bases from V and 8 bases from J; junction bases left unmatched: 9. Germline V gene data show CDR1 as MDHEN and CDR2 as SYDVKM. CDR3 in DNA: TGTGCCAGCAGTACTCCGTCGGGGGGTAAGCAGTACTTC. Translated: CASSTPSGGKQYF.

The chain links TRBV24-1 to TRBJ2-1; tentatively, D is TRBD1 (5 bases). The CDR3 sequence is 15 residues long. In germline, CDR1 is KGHDR, CDR2 SFDVKD. The ends were cut back, 0 bases at V and 7 bases at J, with 12 bases in the middle. The CDR3 DNA is TGTGCCACCAGTGATTTGAAGGGGCTAAGGAATGAGCAGTTCTTC. It translates to CATSDLKGLRNEQFF.

This clonotype was counted a few times. V and J are TRBV11-3 and TRBJ1-1; maybe TRBD1 (5 bases). There are 13 residues in the CDR3. Trimming removed 3 bases from V and 3 bases from J, with 8 bases in between. Germline V gene sequence: CDR1 SGHNT, CDR2 YENEEA. The CDR3 protein is CASSFSQDTEAFF. CDR3 nucleotides: TGTGCCAGCAGCTTTTCACAGGACACTGAAGCTTTCTTT.

The V and J genes are TRBV10-3 and TRBJ1-2, with TRBD1 matching over 8 bases. This CDR3 spans 12 amino acids. The germline CDR1 and CDR2 sequences are ENHRY and SYGVKD. The V and J ends lost 2 bases and 14 bases, in that order; junction bases with no gene match: 7. This CDR3 is CAISEPGTGGTF. DNA for the CDR3: TGTGCCATCAGTGAGCCCGGGACAGGTGGAACCTTC.

V usage is TRBV6-4 and J usage is TRBJ1-5, with 12 bases matching TRBD1. Trimming at V came to 0 bases and at J to 7 bases, leaving 13 bases not matched to a gene. Germline CDR1 and CDR2: MRHNA and SNTAGT. This CDR3 contains 19 residues. In nucleotides, the CDR3 is TGTGCCAGCAGTGACTCGAAGGGGACAGGGGGCGAGGGGGTGCAGCCCCAGCATTTT. Translating gives CASSDSKGTGGEGVQPQHF.

This clonotype was observed a handful of times. This chain connects TRBV9 to TRBJ2-2, with 10 bases that match TRBD1. CDR3 length equals 16 residues. In germline, CDR1 is SGDLS, CDR2 YYNGEE. The trim removed 4 bases at V and 6 bases at J, leaving 9 bases unmatched. For the CDR3, the DNA is TGTGCCAGCAGCCCTTGGGACAGGGGAAAGTCCGGGGAGCTGTTTTTT. Its translation is CASSPWDRGKSGELFF. The entire variable domain, with the rest obtained from reference TRBV9 and TRBJ2-2, is as follows: DSGVTQTPKHLITATGQRVTLRCSPRSGDLSVYWYQQSLDQGLQFLIQYYNGEERAKGNILERFSAQQFPDLHSELNLSSLELGDSALYFCASSPWDRGKSGELFFGEGSRLTVL.

At least ten counts were recorded for this clonotype. The chain couples TRBV9 to TRBJ2-3; D unclear. This CDR3 has 14 residues. V was trimmed by 0 bases and J by 6 bases, leaving 11 bases between them. The germline V gene encodes CDR1 SGDLS and CDR2 YYNGEE. The CDR3 protein is CASSVGTPGDTQYF. The CDR3 coding sequence is TGTGCCAGCAGCGTAGGGACCCCCGGGGATACGCAGTATTTT.

This clonotype came up many times. The chain employs TRBV7-2 and TRBJ1-6; weak D call: TRBD1 (6 bases). V dropped 3 bases and J dropped 4 bases, with 10 bases sitting between them. Germline assignment: CDR1 SGHTA and CDR2 FQGNSA. The CDR3 is 15 amino acids. CDR3 amino acids: CASSFPRGYNSPLHF. The DNA for the CDR3 is TGTGCCAGCAGCTTTCCCAGGGGTTATAATTCACCCCTCCACTTT.

This clonotype has a handful of counts. The V call is TRBV28, the J call TRBJ1-4; no clear D gene. This CDR3 region has 15 residues. Trimming removed 5 bases from V and 8 bases from J, with 18 bases in between. Germline CDR1 is MDHEN and CDR2 is SYDVKM. The CDR3 DNA sequence: TGTGCCAGCAGTCCCCAATTAGGGCCCGGGGAAAAACTGTTTTTT. It translates to CASSPQLGPGEKLFF.

The J gene is TRBJ2-7, the V gene TRBV2; 8 positions agree with TRBD1. The ends lost 3 bases at V and 9 bases at J; junction bases unmatched: 4. The CDR3 consists of 12 residues. Germline V gives CDR1 SNHLY, CDR2 FYNNEI. As DNA, the CDR3 is TGTGCCAGCAGTGATCCCGGACAGGGGCAGTACTTC. Its protein product is CASSDPGQGQYF.

This clonotype was observed at least ten times. The genes are TRBV27 and TRBJ1-2; D may be TRBD1 (5 bases). Trimming took off 6 bases at V and 8 bases at J, with 19 bases between the two ends. This CDR3 is built from 14 residues. Germline CDR1 and CDR2: MNHEY and SMNVEV (reference sequence). The CDR3 sequence is CASSHTPGPGGYTF. The CDR3 DNA reads TGTGCCAGCAGCCACACCCCGGGACCAGGAGGCTACACCTTC.

The chain carries TRBV4-1 and TRBJ1-1, with D possibly being TRBD1 (5 bases). Between the trimmed V and J ends, which lost 0 bases and 6 bases, there was a span of 17 bases. CDR3 size: 16 residues. In germline, CDR1 is MGHRA, CDR2 YSYEKL. CDR3 in DNA: TGCGCCAGCAGCCAAGAAGGGAAGAGGGGAAGAGCTGAAGCTTTCTTT. It specifies CASSQEGKRGRAEAFF.

The chain has TRBV27 and TRBJ2-2; 9 nucleotides align to TRBD2. Germline-derived CDR1 and CDR2 are MNHEY and SMNVEV (reference sequence). This CDR3 comprises 15 residues. The V segment lost 3 bases and the J segment 6 bases; nucleotides outside the gene matches: 5. CDR3 loop: CASSFGLAGPGELFF. CDR3 nucleotide sequence: TGTGCCAGCAGTTTCGGGCTAGCGGGGCCCGGGGAGCTGTTTTTT.

In this sample, this clonotype turned up many times. The rearrangement uses TRBV29-1 and TRBJ2-3; 11 positions agree with TRBD2. Germline-derived CDR1 and CDR2 are SQVTM and ANQGSEA. Germline trimming cut 7 bases from V and 1 base from J; bases unmatched to any gene: 4. This CDR3 has 14 amino acids. This CDR3 is CSAGTSGRTDTQYF. CDR3 nucleotide sequence: TGCAGCGCGGGGACTAGCGGACGCACAGATACGCAGTATTTT.

This clonotype has more than one count but fewer than ten. The chain links TRBV5-1 to TRBJ2-2; D is possibly TRBD1 or TRBD2 (5 bases each). The germline V gene encodes CDR1 SGHRS and CDR2 YFSETQ. V lost 2 bases and J lost 1, with 15 bases in between. The CDR3 sequence is 17 residues long. CDR3 nucleotides: TGCGCCAGCAGCTTCCAGGGCGGGTTCGGGAACACCGGGGAGCTGTTTTTT. Protein product: CASSFQGGFGNTGELFF.

The table lists this clonotype with many counts. This chain links TRBV6-6 with TRBJ1-5; 9 bases are shared with TRBD1. Germline lookup yields CDR1 MNHNY and CDR2 SVGAGI (reference sequence). This CDR3 is 14 amino acids long. The J segment lost 4 bases and the V segment lost 5 bases, leaving 3 bases of the junction unmatched. The CDR3 spells CASSTQGANQPQHF. In DNA form, the CDR3 reads TGTGCCAGCAGTACACAGGGGGCGAATCAGCCCCAGCATTTT.

This clonotype was found a few times. V is TRBV12-3 or TRBV12-4 and J is TRBJ2-2; D not certain. This CDR3 has 14 amino acids. V was cut by 3 bases and J by 4 bases, with 9 bases left in between. The CDR3 nucleotides read TGTGCCAGCAGTTTCTCCACTTTCACCGGGGAGCTGTTTTTT. It is translated as CASSFSTFTGELFF.

In its sample, this clonotype was seen many times. This chain links TRBV6-2 or TRBV6-3 with TRBJ2-5; a weak D match, TRBD2 (5 bases). Germline CDR1 and CDR2: MNHEY and SVGEGT. The CDR3 runs to 13 residues. V was clipped by 7 bases and J by 1 base, with 10 bases between them. In DNA, the CDR3 is TGTGCCAGCACCAGCGCGGGCCAAGAGACCCAGTACTTC. Translated, it gives CASTSAGQETQYF.

This clonotype was detected ten times or more. The rearrangement joins TRBV24-1 to TRBJ2-3; 7 bases fit TRBD1. Germline V gene data show CDR1 as KGHDR and CDR2 as SFDVKD. The CDR3 is made up of 15 amino acids. The ends lost 9 bases at V and 0 bases at J; junction bases unmatched: 8. DNA of the CDR3: TGTGCCACCGCGTCGACAGGGCCTAGCACAGATACGCAGTATTTT. This encodes CATASTGPSTDTQYF.

This chain connects TRBV7-9 to TRBJ1-5; no clear D. CDR1 and CDR2 (germline): SEHNR, FQNEAQ (reference sequence). V shed 4 bases and J shed 4 bases, with 5 bases lying between them. CDR3 size: 12 residues. In nucleotides, the CDR3 is TGTGCCAGCAGCTCCCAGAATCAGCCCCAGCATTTT. Translation gives CASSSQNQPQHF.

This clonotype was seen repeatedly, ten times or more. The gene calls are TRBV2 and TRBJ1-5; D is uncertain. CDR3 length: 13 amino acids. Trimming removed 3 bases at V and 3 bases at J, with 6 bases between. The germline V gene encodes CDR1 SNHLY and CDR2 FYNNEI. In DNA, the CDR3 is TGTGCCAGCAGTGAGGTTCCCAATCAGCCCCAGCATTTT. This sequence encodes CASSEVPNQPQHF.

Ten or more counts support this clonotype. V and J are TRBV2 and TRBJ2-5; D assignment may be TRBD1 or TRBD2 (5 bases each). V lost 10 bases and J lost 1, with 16 bases in between. Looked up from germline, CDR1 is SNHLY and CDR2 is FYNNEI. The CDR3 consists of 14 residues. For the CDR3, the DNA is TGTGCCACCCTAATCGGGGCATCCCAAGAGACCCAGTACTTC. It yields the protein CATLIGASQETQYF.